This is a list of T cell receptor beta chains from one sample in a study of blood T cell repertoires in COVID-19. The table came from immunoSEQ multiplex PCR; TCRdb's copy has only in-frame clones and leaves some out. Among 130,000 to 150,000 clones listed, 70% to 90% were seen once. Input material: peripheral blood. The receptor set was obtained from a woman between 55 and 75 years old with COVID-19, enrolled during active disease. Each CDR3 is given with its conserved first and last residue. D genes are given only for firm matches.

D gene	J gene	V gene	CDR3 DNA	CDR3 protein
NA	TRBJ1-2	TRBV6-5	TGTGCCAGCAGTTACTCTGGGCAGCCCTATGGCTACACCTTC	CASSYSGQPYGYTF
TRBD1	TRBJ1-3	TRBV3-1/TRBV3-2	TGTGCCAGCAGCCAACAGGGGGCTGGAAACACCATATATTTT	CASSQQGAGNTIYF
TRBD1	TRBJ1-6	TRBV4-1	TGCGCCAGCAGCCAATCCGGACAGGCGAGCTCCTATAATTCACCCCTCCACTTT	CASSQSGQASSYNSPLHF
TRBD1	TRBJ1-2	TRBV24-1	TGTGCCACCAGATCTGAGGACAGGGATGGCTACACCTTC	CATRSEDRDGYTF
NA	TRBJ1-4	TRBV15	TGTGCCACCTCAGACTGGGAGAGGCTTGCTTATGAAAAACTGTTTTTT	CATSDWERLAYEKLFF
TRBD1	TRBJ2-1	TRBV6-4	TGTGCCAGCAGTGACGGGACAGGGGGCAATGAGCAGTTCTTC	CASSDGTGGNEQFF
TRBD1	TRBJ2-7	TRBV7-2	TGTGCCAGCAGGCTGACAGGGGGTGTCGGCTACGAGCAGTACTTC	CASRLTGGVGYEQYF
TRBD1	TRBJ2-2	TRBV19	TGTGCCAGTAGTATTCAGATACCGGGACAGGGGGTAGTAACCGGGGAGCTGTTTTTT	CASSIQIPGQGVVTGELFF
TRBD1	TRBJ2-7	TRBV9	TGTGCCAGCAGCCCCGGACAGGGAACCTACGAGCAGTACTTC	CASSPGQGTYEQYF
NA	TRBJ2-5	TRBV5-6	TGTGCCAGCATTTTCGGTCCTACTCAAGAGACCCAGTACTTC	CASIFGPTQETQYF
TRBD1	TRBJ1-2	TRBV7-9	TGTGCCAGCAGCTTAGGGCCGGGACAGAACCTTTTCAACTATGGCTACACCTTC	CASSLGPGQNLFNYGYTF
TRBD1	TRBJ1-2	TRBV3-1/TRBV3-2	TGTGCCAGCAGCCAGGGGACAGGGGTTTCCAACTATGGCTACACCTTC	CASSQGTGVSNYGYTF
NA	TRBJ2-4	TRBV2	TGTGCCAGTGTGACTAGAGCAAAAAACATTCAGTACTTC	CASVTRAKNIQYF
NA	TRBJ1-6	TRBV7-8	TGTGCCAGCAGCTTATCAGGGCCGATGAATTCACCCCTCCACTTT	CASSLSGPMNSPLHF
NA	TRBJ1-1	TRBV10-3	TGTGCCATCAGTGAGTCGGCAGAGAACACTGAAGCTTTCTTT	CAISESAENTEAFF
NA	TRBJ1-4	TRBV18	TGTGCCAGCTCACCGCGACTCAGGGGCCCAAATGAAAAACTGTTTTTT	CASSPRLRGPNEKLFF
NA	TRBJ1-1	TRBV19	TGTGCCAGTAGTATGGGGGGGTATAGGTTTGACACTGAAGCTTTCTTT	CASSMGGYRFDTEAFF
TRBD1	TRBJ1-2	TRBV19	TGTGCCAGTAGTTTGTTGGACAGGGACGTGGGCTACACCTTC	CASSLLDRDVGYTF
NA	TRBJ1-2	TRBV7-9	TGTGCCAGCAGCTTAAACGACTACTATGGCTACACCTTC	CASSLNDYYGYTF